The 12 T cell receptor beta chains in this list originate from one sample, sequenced in a study of neoadjuvant anti-PD-1 for oral cavity cancer. Clones were sequenced by immunoSEQ multiplex PCR, and TCRdb holds only the in-frame ones, with some missing. The sample includes some 7,000 clones, approximately 74% seen only once; the top ten take less than 3%. This specimen consisted of PBMCs, obtained before nivolumab (anti-PD-1) treatment. Every receptor here comes from a person aged 35 to 85 with oral cavity squamous cell carcinoma.

This chain uses TRBV4-1 with TRBJ1-5, with D hard to call. This CDR3 contains 15 residues. V lost 2 bases to trimming and J lost 6 bases, with 14 bases between them. Germline-derived CDR1 and CDR2 are MGHRA and YSYEKL. CDR3 nucleotides: TGCGCCAGCAGCCAAAATCTAATGCAGGTTCAGCCCCAGCATTTT. This codes for CASSQNLMQVQPQHF.

The chain joins TRBV2 to TRBJ2-1; 7 bases are shared with TRBD2. V shed 3 bases and J 4 bases; nucleotides not matched to a gene: 9. CDR1 and CDR2 (germline): SNHLY, FYNNEI. The CDR3 totals 16 residues. CDR3 bases: TGTGCCAGCAGTGAGGGACCAGCGGGACTTTACAATGAGCAGTTCTTC. Amino acid sequence: CASSEGPAGLYNEQFF.

The chain links TRBV4-2 to TRBJ1-5; unclear D gene. CDR1 and CDR2 from the germline V gene are LGHNA and YNFKEQ. Trimming removed 0 bases at V and 7 bases at J, with 10 bases between. The CDR3 extends over 14 amino acids. This CDR3 reads CASSQDLGGQPQHF. CDR3 nucleotides: TGTGCCAGCAGCCAAGATCTAGGTGGGCAGCCCCAGCATTTT.

V usage is TRBV6-6 and J usage is TRBJ2-1; D is ambiguous. V dropped 3 bases and J dropped 2 bases, with 14 bases sitting between them. The CDR3 contains 16 residues. The germline V gene encodes CDR1 MNHNY and CDR2 SVGAGI (reference sequence). CDR3 DNA: TGTGCCAGCAGTTATCCTGGGCCTGGTACCTACAATGAGCAGTTCTTC. This sequence encodes CASSYPGPGTYNEQFF.

A single count supports this clone. The chain couples TRBV6-5 to TRBJ1-2; 7 bases line up with TRBD1. V lost 5 bases to trimming and J lost 4 bases; unmatched junction nucleotides: 7. The CDR3 has 14 amino acids. Germline V lookup: CDR1 MNHEY, CDR2 SVGAGI. The CDR3 DNA is TGTGCCAGCAGTGAGGGGACAGATTTCTATGGCTACACCTTC. Residues: CASSEGTDFYGYTF.

The rearrangement links TRBV27 to TRBJ1-2; perhaps TRBD1 as D (6 bases). The ends were cut back, 6 bases at V and 5 bases at J, with 16 bases in the middle. Germline V CDR1 and CDR2: MNHEY, SMNVEV (reference sequence). The CDR3 spans 14 residues. CDR3 DNA: TGTGCCAGCAGAGGGCAGGGGTTCTTTTATGGCTACACCTTC. Its translation is CASRGQGFFYGYTF.

The V and J genes are TRBV18 and TRBJ2-1, with TRBD1 as a possible D gene (6 bases). Between the trimmed V and J ends, which lost 3 bases and 2 bases, there was a span of 11 bases. The CDR3 sequence is 15 residues long. Germline CDR1 reads KGHSH; CDR2 reads LQKENI. CDR3 DNA: TGTGCCAGCTCACCGTCTCGGACAGCCTACAATGAGCAGTTCTTC. This gives the protein CASSPSRTAYNEQFF.

This clone was detected only once. The chain combines TRBV7-2 with TRBJ1-6, with D unresolved. Deletions cut 1 base from V and 10 bases from J, with 14 bases between. The CDR3 is made up of 15 amino acids. The germline V gene encodes CDR1 SGHTA and CDR2 FQGNSA. The CDR3 coding sequence is TGTGCCAGCAGCTTAGTAGGAAAACTAGCGTCACCCCTCCACTTT. Its protein is CASSLVGKLASPLHF.

The chain is built from TRBV6-6 and TRBJ2-3; 13 bases agree with TRBD2. V lost 5 bases, J lost 4 bases, and 6 bases stayed unmatched. The germline V gene has CDR1 MNHNY and CDR2 SVGAGI (reference sequence). The CDR3 totals 16 residues. This chain's CDR3 is CASSPGLAGVADTQYF. The CDR3 DNA is TGTGCCAGCAGTCCAGGACTAGCGGGGGTGGCAGATACGCAGTATTTT.

V gene TRBV5-1 combines with J gene TRBJ2-5; TRBD1 matches 8 bases. This CDR3 has 14 residues. Unmatched junction bases numbered 8, after V lost 5 bases and J lost 5 bases. CDR1 SGHRS and CDR2 YFSETQ come from the germline V gene. The CDR3 region has the DNA TGCGCCAGCAGATTTGACAGGGACAGGGAGACCCAGTACTTC. This codes for CASRFDRDRETQYF.

The rearrangement uses TRBV5-1 and TRBJ2-1; 13 nucleotides line up with TRBD2. The CDR3 covers 18 residues. The germline CDR1 and CDR2 sequences are SGHRS and YFSETQ. J gave up 3 bases and V 3 bases, and 9 bases lay outside the gene matches. The CDR3 is CASSSTYWTSGGYNEQFF. In DNA, the CDR3 is TGCGCCAGCAGCTCGACTTATTGGACTAGCGGGGGCTACAATGAGCAGTTCTTC.

Only a few counts were recorded for this clone. The rearrangement uses TRBV9 and TRBJ2-3, with D possibly matching TRBD1 (5 bases). Germline assignment: CDR1 SGDLS and CDR2 YYNGEE. There are 14 residues in the CDR3. V gave up 2 bases and J gave up 0 bases, with 7 bases separating them. CDR3 bases: TGTGCCAGCAGCGTGGACAAGAGCACAGATACGCAGTATTTT. Its translation is CASSVDKSTDTQYF.